These 28 T cell receptor beta chains came from one sample sequenced in a study of vaccination and CD4 T cells after COVID-19 (dated by TCRdb to between 2021 and 2023). The treatment or condition label, read with the paper, signifies: approximately 11-day PBMC culture with coronavirus spike peptide pools or control peptides (ViraFEST assay). Libraries came from PCR. Reads for this sample came from an Illumina iSeq 100. DNA from cultured CD4+ T cells underwent TCR sequencing with the Oncomine TCR Beta short-read assay at the Johns Hopkins FTIC core. TCRdb reprocessing: public reads trimmed at Q25 with fastp, clones called with MiXCR, in-frame beta chains kept. Entries that share a CDR3 protein sequence are merged under the most common genes and DNA. Present in this sample are about 9,000 distinct CDR3 sequences, 55% of which were seen just once. The ten largest make up 7.5% to 8% of the sample. No antigen has been assigned to these receptors.

Sequenced material: CD4+ T cells from blood, cultured in vitro. Receptor source: a human donor who had recovered from COVID-19.

The V call is TRBV5-6, the J call TRBJ1-5, with D possibly matching TRBD1 (6 bases). This CDR3 is 13 amino acids long. From germline, CDR1 is SGHDT and CDR2 YYEEEE. The V and J ends lost 2 bases and 7 bases respectively, with 10 bases between them. The CDR3 loop is CASSFSGTQPQHF. The DNA of the CDR3 is TGTGCCAGCAGCTTTTCGGGGACACAGCCCCAGCATTTT.

CDR3 loop: CSARVAGSTDTQYF. The CDR3 coding sequence is TGCAGTGCTAGAGTGGCAGGCAGCACAGATACGCAGTATTTT. The V call is TRBV20-1, the J call TRBJ2-3, with D uncertain. The CDR3 is made up of 14 amino acids. The ends were cut back, 1 base at V and 0 bases at J, with 8 bases in the middle. Looked up from germline, CDR1 is DFQATT and CDR2 is SNEGSKA (reference sequence).

This chain connects TRBV20-1 to TRBJ1-1; 7 nucleotides match TRBD1. V lost 7 bases, J lost 5 bases, and 13 bases stayed unmatched. Germline V gives CDR1 DFQATT, CDR2 SNEGSKA (reference sequence). The CDR3 sequence is 14 residues long. The CDR3 protein is CSGSGYRGRTEAFF. The CDR3, as DNA: TGCAGTGGGAGTGGATACAGGGGACGGACTGAAGCTTTCTTT.

This clonotype occurred a few times. The chain combines TRBV11-2 with TRBJ1-2; TRBD1 aligns across 7 bases. The trim removed 1 base at V and 4 bases at J, leaving 9 bases unmatched. The CDR3 length is 16 residues. In germline, CDR1 is SGHAT, CDR2 FQNNGV. CDR3 sequence (DNA): TGTGCCAGCAGCTTAGGTGGCGGCAGGGGGGTCTATGGCTACACCTTC. This sequence encodes CASSLGGGRGVYGYTF.

CDR3 sequence (DNA): TGTGCCACCAGCAGAAAGATCTCGACAGGAACCTCTGGAAACACCATATATTTT. Translation gives CATSRKISTGTSGNTIYF. V usage is TRBV15 and J usage is TRBJ1-3, with D possibly being TRBD1 (6 bases). There are 18 residues in the CDR3. Trimming left V 2 bases short and J 0 bases short, with 17 bases between. Germline V lookup: CDR1 LNHNV, CDR2 YYDKDF (reference sequence).

The rearrangement uses TRBV2 and TRBJ2-2; 11 positions agree with TRBD2. The CDR3 spans 15 residues. Germline V gives CDR1 SNHLY, CDR2 FYNNEI. V shed 9 bases and J 2 bases; nucleotides not matched to a gene: 5. In DNA form, the CDR3 reads TGTGCCAGTAGCACTAGCGGGAGTAACACCGGGGAGCTGTTTTTT. This translates into CASSTSGSNTGELFF. The full variable domain, its missing parts supplied by reference TRBV2 and TRBJ2-2, is EPEVTQTPSHQVTQMGQEVILRCVPISNHLYFYWYRQILGQKVEFLVSFYNNEISEKSEIFDDQFSVERPDGSNFTLKIRSTKLEDSAMYFCASSTSGSNTGELFFGEGSRLTVL.

Within the sample, this clonotype is medium-sized. The chain couples TRBV11-3 to TRBJ2-1; tentatively, D is TRBD1 (5 bases). This CDR3 contains 15 residues. Germline V gene lookup returns CDR1 SGHNT and CDR2 YENEEA. The germline V and J ends were trimmed by 6 bases and 0 bases, with 12 bases remaining between them. CDR3 in amino acids: CASRVAGFSYNEQFF. The CDR3 DNA follows: TGTGCCAGCAGGGTTGCAGGGTTCTCCTACAATGAGCAGTTCTTC.

The CDR3, as DNA: TGCAGTGCTGGGGACTCCCTGGGAGCAGATACGCAGTATTTT. Amino acid sequence: CSAGDSLGADTQYF. This chain joins TRBV20-1 and TRBJ2-3; D is perhaps TRBD2 (6 bases). This CDR3 is 14 amino acids long. The V end lost 5 bases, the J end lost 4 bases, and 16 bases lay between the germline ends. The germline V gene encodes CDR1 DFQATT and CDR2 SNEGSKA (reference sequence).

The chain recombines TRBV6-2 or TRBV6-3 with TRBJ1-2; 8 bases agree with TRBD1. Germline CDR1 reads MNHEY; CDR2 reads SVGEGT. V lost 2 bases, J lost 0 bases, and 8 bases stayed unmatched. The length of the CDR3 is 17 residues. CDR3: CASSYDGQGLSNYGYTF. The CDR3 DNA reads TGTGCCAGCAGTTACGACGGACAGGGTTTGTCTAACTATGGCTACACCTTC.

By sample share, this clonotype is large. The rearrangement uses TRBV27 and TRBJ1-5; D perhaps matches TRBD1 (5 bases). CDR1 and CDR2 (germline): MNHEY, SMNVEV (reference sequence). The CDR3 has 12 amino acids. Trimming shortened V by 5 bases and J by 4 bases, and 6 bases separated the two germline ends. The CDR3 coding sequence is TGTGCCAGCAGTGGGGGTAATCAGCCCCAGCATTTT. It yields the protein CASSGGNQPQHF.

The V gene is TRBV7-6, the J gene TRBJ2-7; TRBD2 matches 9 bases. Unmatched junction bases numbered 8, after V lost 0 bases and J lost 2 bases. CDR3 size: 17 residues. Germline values: CDR1 SGHVS, CDR2 FNYEAQ. The CDR3 reads CASSLAGGAGGPYEQYF. CDR3 sequence (DNA): TGTGCCAGCAGCTTAGCGGGGGGAGCGGGAGGCCCCTACGAGCAGTACTTC.

This chain uses TRBV6-1 with TRBJ2-7, with D tentatively TRBD2 (5 bases). This CDR3 is 15 amino acids long. Germline V CDR1 and CDR2: MNHNS, SASEGT. The germline V and J ends were trimmed by 4 bases and 0 bases, with 13 bases remaining between them. Here the CDR3 reads CASSVAGFGSYEQYF. DNA of the CDR3: TGTGCCAGCAGTGTCGCGGGCTTTGGCTCCTACGAGCAGTACTTC.

The chain couples TRBV4-1 to TRBJ2-7, with a weak D call TRBD1 (6 bases). This CDR3 comprises 14 residues. Trimming removed 1 base at V and 1 base at J, with 8 bases between. Per the germline V gene, CDR1 is MGHRA and CDR2 is YSYEKL. The CDR3 sequence is CASSQGDMSYEQYF. In DNA, the CDR3 is TGCGCCAGCAGCCAAGGGGACATGTCCTACGAGCAGTACTTC.

This rearrangement joins TRBV6-1 to TRBJ2-4, with D maybe TRBD1 (5 bases). This CDR3 contains 14 residues. The ends were cut back, 6 bases at V and 0 bases at J, with 9 bases in the middle. CDR1 is MNHNS, CDR2 SASEGT, per germline. Here the CDR3 DNA reads TGTGCCAGCAGACAGGATCTAGCCAAAAACATTCAGTACTTC. Translation gives CASRQDLAKNIQYF.

The chain combines TRBV6-1 with TRBJ2-3; the match to TRBD2 covers 7 bases. The germline CDR1 and CDR2 sequences are MNHNS and SASEGT. The CDR3 extends over 15 amino acids. Trimming cost V 7 bases and J 5 bases; bases outside gene matches: 12. DNA for the CDR3: TGTGCCAGCACCCGGGTGGGGAGGGTTGAAGATACGCAGTATTTT. It encodes CASTRVGRVEDTQYF.

This clonotype has more than one count but fewer than ten. This chain joins TRBV10-3 and TRBJ1-5; 8 nucleotides agree with TRBD1. Per the germline V gene, CDR1 is ENHRY and CDR2 is SYGVKD. The CDR3 totals 16 residues. J lost 2 bases, V lost 0 bases, and 3 bases had no gene match. The CDR3, as DNA: TGTGCCATCAGTGAGTCGACAGGGGAGGGCAATCAGCCCCAGCATTTT. Amino acids: CAISESTGEGNQPQHF.

The chain joins TRBV6-4 to TRBJ2-2; D is undetermined. Germline lookup yields CDR1 MRHNA and CDR2 SNTAGT. V was trimmed by 3 bases and J by 2 bases, leaving 13 bases between them. The CDR3 sequence is 16 residues long. CDR3 sequence reads: CASSEFFVGNTGELFF. As DNA, the CDR3 is TGTGCCAGCAGTGAATTCTTTGTAGGCAACACCGGGGAGCTGTTTTTT.

The rearrangement joins TRBV7-3 to TRBJ2-5; 7 bases are a match to TRBD2. The trim removed 3 bases at V and 5 bases at J, leaving 6 bases unmatched. The CDR3 is made up of 14 amino acids. Germline V gene sequence: CDR1 SGHTA, CDR2 FQGTGA. CDR3 loop: CASSLDIAGETQYF. CDR3 nucleotides: TGTGCCAGCAGCTTGGACATAGCGGGCGAGACCCAGTACTTC.

The chain employs TRBV29-1 and TRBJ2-5, with a tentative D call TRBD2 (7 bases). The CDR3 runs to 13 residues. The V gene lost 5 bases and the J gene lost 10 bases, with 20 bases spanning the gap. Germline V gene data show CDR1 as SQVTM and CDR2 as ANQGSEA. CDR3: CSVIRGGPGVQYF. The CDR3 DNA follows: TGCAGCGTTATTCGCGGGGGCCCGGGCGTCCAGTACTTC. Combining the CDR3 with reference TRBV29-1 and TRBJ2-5 gives the whole variable domain SAVISQKPSRDICQRGTSLTIQCQVDSQVTMMFWYRQQPGQSLTLIATANQGSEATYESGFVIDKFPISRPNLTFSTLTVSNMSPEDSSIYLCSVIRGGPGVQYFGPGTRLLVL.

This clonotype was recorded once. V gene TRBV5-5 combines with J gene TRBJ2-7, with D possibly being TRBD2 (6 bases). In germline, CDR1 is SGHKS, CDR2 YYEKEE (reference sequence). The V gene lost 0 bases and the J gene lost 2 bases, with 15 bases spanning the gap. The CDR3 consists of 16 residues. CDR3 residues: CASSLVGGTYTYEQYF. As DNA, the CDR3 is TGTGCCAGCAGCTTGGTGGGCGGGACGTACACCTACGAGCAGTACTTC. Looking up the rest from reference TRBV5-5 and TRBJ2-7 gives the full variable domain: DAGVTQSPTHLIKTRGQQVTLRCSPISGHKSVSWYQQVLGQGPQFIFQYYEKEERGRGNFPDRFSARQFPNYSSELNVNALLLGDSALYLCASSLVGGTYTYEQYFGPGTRLTVT.

The V and J genes are TRBV5-1 and TRBJ1-1; 8 nucleotides align to TRBD1. V shed 0 bases and J 2 bases; nucleotides not matched to a gene: 3. The CDR3 consists of 15 residues. Germline CDR1 is SGHRS and CDR2 is YFSETQ. CDR3 sequence: CASSLAGGDNTEAFF. The CDR3 bases are TGCGCCAGCAGCTTGGCAGGGGGCGATAACACTGAAGCTTTCTTT.

This clonotype has a single count. V is TRBV7-6 and J is TRBJ1-1, with a possible D match to TRBD1 (6 bases). Trimming shortened V by 2 bases and J by 8 bases, and 12 bases separated the two germline ends. This CDR3 region has 13 residues. CDR1 is SGHVS and CDR2 is FNYEAQ in the germline V gene. The CDR3 is CASSLLDRGEAFF. The CDR3 bases are TGTGCCAGCAGCTTATTAGATAGGGGGGAAGCTTTCTTT.

The chain joins TRBV7-2 to TRBJ1-5; the match to TRBD1 covers 10 bases. Germline-derived CDR1 and CDR2 are SGHTA and FQGNSA. The CDR3 spans 17 residues. V trimming: 6 bases; J trimming: 2 bases; junction bases outside the gene matches: 10. The CDR3 DNA follows: TGTGCCAGCAGTTTGAGGGGACAGGGGTTTGGCAATCAGCCCCAGCATTTT. This gives the protein CASSLRGQGFGNQPQHF.

The chain employs TRBV11-3 and TRBJ2-6; D gene ambiguous. Germline V gives CDR1 SGHNT, CDR2 YENEEA. Deletions cut 1 base from V and 2 bases from J, with 3 bases between. This CDR3 has 14 residues. Here the CDR3 reads CASSLGTGANVLTF. The CDR3, as DNA: TGTGCCAGCAGCTTAGGGACTGGGGCCAACGTCCTGACTTTC.

This chain joins TRBV6-1 and TRBJ1-5, with D possibly being TRBD1 (6 bases). CDR3 size: 13 residues. The germline CDR1 and CDR2 sequences are MNHNS and SASEGT. Trimming removed 7 bases at V and 9 bases at J, with 16 bases between. The CDR3, as DNA: TGTGCCAGCATCTACGGCAGGGGCCGGCCCCAGCATTTT. Its protein is CASIYGRGRPQHF.

This clonotype was detected once. J is TRBJ1-4 and V is TRBV20-1; D unresolved. The CDR3 contains 15 residues. CDR1 is DFQATT and CDR2 is SNEGSKA in the germline V gene (reference sequence). V lost 5 bases and J lost 4, with 17 bases in between. The CDR3 DNA reads TGCAGTGCTTTTAAGGACTCCGCCTATAATGAAAAACTGTTTTTT. Protein product: CSAFKDSAYNEKLFF.

The chain couples TRBV2 to TRBJ1-1; D is ambiguous. The CDR3 runs to 13 residues. CDR1 is SNHLY, CDR2 FYNNEI, per germline. V shed 2 bases and J shed 3 bases, with 7 bases lying between them. The CDR3 nucleotides read TGTGCCAGCAGTGAAATGGAAGACACTGAAGCTTTCTTT. It is translated as CASSEMEDTEAFF.

This clonotype was detected a few times. This chain links TRBV15 with TRBJ1-2, with TRBD1 matching 7 bases. V shed 0 bases and J 6 bases; nucleotides not matched to a gene: 4. Germline values: CDR1 LNHNV, CDR2 YYDKDF (reference sequence). This CDR3 has 14 amino acids. The CDR3 is CATSRDFRGDGYTF. CDR3 sequence (DNA): TGTGCCACCAGCAGAGATTTCAGGGGGGATGGCTACACCTTC.